This is a list of T cell receptor beta chains from one sample in a study of blood T cell repertoires in COVID-19. TCRdb's table, derived via immunoSEQ multiplex PCR, lists solely in-frame clones and lacks some. Here the sample spans hundreds of thousands of clones, roughly 88% being singletons. The specimen was PBMCs or T cells enriched from blood (not recorded which). The receptors here all came from a man aged 25 to 40 who had recovered from COVID-19. CDR3s include the opening cysteine and the closing phenylalanine or tryptophan. A D gene is named only where the DNA matches it firmly. Clone size is given for some rows only: seen once, a few or many times, or a class if the clone is expanded.

cdr3_length: 15
clone_size: few
j_call: TRBJ2-2
v_call: TRBV19
d_call: TRBD2
cdr3_nt: TGTGCCAGTAGTGACCTCGCGGGGGGTGCCGGGGAGCTGTTTTTT
cdr3_aa: CASSDLAGGAGELFF

cdr3_length: 15
clone_size: .
j_call: TRBJ2-7
v_call: TRBV6-5
d_call: .
cdr3_nt: TGTGCCAGCAGTTACTCACTAGGGTCTGGCAACGAGCAGTACTTC
cdr3_aa: CASSYSLGSGNEQYF

cdr3_length: 16
clone_size: .
j_call: TRBJ1-2
v_call: TRBV27
d_call: TRBD1
cdr3_nt: TGTGCCAGCAGTTCCCCGGGGACAGGGGACCCCTATGGCTACACCTTC
cdr3_aa: CASSSPGTGDPYGYTF

cdr3_length: 15
clone_size: .
j_call: TRBJ2-2
v_call: TRBV19
d_call: .
cdr3_nt: TGTGCCAGTAGTTCAGGCAAGGCGAACACCGGGGAGCTGTTTTTT
cdr3_aa: CASSSGKANTGELFF

cdr3_length: 14
clone_size: .
j_call: TRBJ2-3
v_call: TRBV24-1
d_call: TRBD1
cdr3_nt: TGTGCCACCGGGGGACAGGGGAATGCAGATACGCAGTATTTT
cdr3_aa: CATGGQGNADTQYF

cdr3_length: 13
clone_size: .
j_call: TRBJ2-3
v_call: TRBV5-1
d_call: .
cdr3_nt: TGCGCCAGCAGCTTGCAACTTGGAGATACGCAGTATTTT
cdr3_aa: CASSLQLGDTQYF

cdr3_length: 17
clone_size: .
j_call: TRBJ1-1
v_call: TRBV4-1
d_call: .
cdr3_nt: TGCGCCAGCAGCCAACCTGGGATGGGGGCAAGGGTAACTGAAGCTTTCTTT
cdr3_aa: CASSQPGMGARVTEAFF

cdr3_length: 11
clone_size: .
j_call: TRBJ1-1
v_call: TRBV5-1
d_call: .
cdr3_nt: TGCGCCAGCAGCTCAAACACTGAAGCTTTCTTT
cdr3_aa: CASSSNTEAFF

cdr3_length: 14
clone_size: .
j_call: TRBJ2-3
v_call: TRBV4-2
d_call: .
cdr3_nt: TGTGCCAGCAGCCCCGAGGCGAGCACAGATACGCAGTATTTT
cdr3_aa: CASSPEASTDTQYF

cdr3_length: 13
clone_size: .
j_call: TRBJ1-2
v_call: TRBV11-2
d_call: .
cdr3_nt: TGTGCCAGCAGCTTAGGAGGAATTACTGGCTACACCTTC
cdr3_aa: CASSLGGITGYTF

cdr3_length: 17
clone_size: .
j_call: TRBJ1-2
v_call: TRBV3-1/TRBV3-2
d_call: .
cdr3_nt: TGTGCCAGCAGCCCCCGAGGGTACACACCGACTAACTATGGCTACACCTTC
cdr3_aa: CASSPRGYTPTNYGYTF

cdr3_length: 15
clone_size: .
j_call: TRBJ1-2
v_call: TRBV7-2
d_call: TRBD1
cdr3_nt: TGTGCCAGCAGCTCCTCAGGGGGCGCGATCAATGGCTACACCTTC
cdr3_aa: CASSSSGGAINGYTF

cdr3_length: 15
clone_size: .
j_call: TRBJ2-3
v_call: TRBV7-8
d_call: TRBD2
cdr3_nt: TGTGCCAGCAGCTTGTTTTTACGGGGGGGAGATACGCAGTATTTT
cdr3_aa: CASSLFLRGGDTQYF

cdr3_length: 16
clone_size: few
j_call: TRBJ1-2
v_call: TRBV18
d_call: TRBD1
cdr3_nt: TGTGCCAGCTCACCTCGCCGGGACAGGGGTGAGCATGGCTACACCTTC
cdr3_aa: CASSPRRDRGEHGYTF

cdr3_length: 16
clone_size: once
j_call: TRBJ1-4
v_call: TRBV19
d_call: .
cdr3_nt: TGTGCCAGTAGTTCCCAGGGAGGCCGAGCTAATGAAAAACTGTTTTTT
cdr3_aa: CASSSQGGRANEKLFF

cdr3_length: 13
clone_size: .
j_call: TRBJ2-7
v_call: TRBV18
d_call: .
cdr3_nt: TGTGCCAGCTCAGCACTGAGGGCCTCTGAGCAGTACTTC
cdr3_aa: CASSALRASEQYF

cdr3_length: 15
clone_size: .
j_call: TRBJ2-7
v_call: TRBV4-1
d_call: TRBD2
cdr3_nt: TGCGCCAGCAGCCCGACTAGCGGGGGGTTCCACGAGCAGTACTTC
cdr3_aa: CASSPTSGGFHEQYF

cdr3_length: 16
clone_size: .
j_call: TRBJ2-2
v_call: TRBV7-8
d_call: TRBD1
cdr3_nt: TGTGCCAGCAGCTTACGGGACAGAGCGAACACCGGGGAGCTGTTTTTT
cdr3_aa: CASSLRDRANTGELFF

cdr3_length: 14
clone_size: .
j_call: TRBJ2-7
v_call: TRBV2
d_call: TRBD1
cdr3_nt: TGTGCCAGCAGTGAAGGGACAGGGGACGTCGAGCAGTACTTC
cdr3_aa: CASSEGTGDVEQYF

cdr3_length: 17
clone_size: .
j_call: TRBJ1-4
v_call: TRBV25-1
d_call: TRBD1
cdr3_nt: TGTGCCAGCAGTGAATGGCCAAGGGGACAGGGGTCGAGAAAACTGTTTTTT
cdr3_aa: CASSEWPRGQGSRKLFF

cdr3_length: 15
clone_size: .
j_call: TRBJ2-5
v_call: TRBV6-5
d_call: TRBD2
cdr3_nt: TGTGCCAGCAGGAACACCGGGACTAGCGTAAAGACCCAGTACTTC
cdr3_aa: CASRNTGTSVKTQYF

cdr3_length: 18
clone_size: .
j_call: TRBJ1-3
v_call: TRBV4-3
d_call: .
cdr3_nt: TGCGCCAGCAGCCAAGATCGGGTTCGGATAAACCCTGGAAACACCATATATTTT
cdr3_aa: CASSQDRVRINPGNTIYF

cdr3_length: 21
clone_size: .
j_call: TRBJ2-4
v_call: TRBV10-3
d_call: TRBD1
cdr3_nt: TGTGCCATCAGTGTTGGTGGGACAGGGGGCGTTTTTGTTGGGGCCAAAAACATTCAGTACTTC
cdr3_aa: CAISVGGTGGVFVGAKNIQYF

cdr3_length: 14
clone_size: .
j_call: TRBJ1-2
v_call: TRBV2
d_call: .
cdr3_nt: TGTGCCAGCAGTGGTAGGGGAATTCGCTATGGCTACACCTTC
cdr3_aa: CASSGRGIRYGYTF

cdr3_length: 14
clone_size: .
j_call: TRBJ2-5
v_call: TRBV7-8
d_call: .
cdr3_nt: TGTGCCAGCAGCCCGACCCAACGGGAAGAGACCCAGTACTTC
cdr3_aa: CASSPTQREETQYF

cdr3_length: 16
clone_size: .
j_call: TRBJ2-5
v_call: TRBV5-1
d_call: TRBD2
cdr3_nt: TGCGCCAGCAGCGACCGACTAGCGGGGGGGAGGGAGACCCAGTACTTC
cdr3_aa: CASSDRLAGGRETQYF

cdr3_length: 13
clone_size: .
j_call: TRBJ1-6
v_call: TRBV25-1
d_call: TRBD1
cdr3_nt: TGTGCCAGCAGTGGACAGGGAATTTCACCCCTCCACTTT
cdr3_aa: CASSGQGISPLHF

cdr3_length: 13
clone_size: .
j_call: TRBJ1-4
v_call: TRBV6-5
d_call: .
cdr3_nt: TGTGCCAGCAGCCCCCCGGGAGGGGAAAAACTGTTTTTT
cdr3_aa: CASSPPGGEKLFF

cdr3_length: 14
clone_size: .
j_call: TRBJ2-1
v_call: TRBV7-2
d_call: TRBD1
cdr3_nt: TGTGCCAGCATCTACGACAGGGGGCGGAGTGAGCAGTTCTTC
cdr3_aa: CASIYDRGRSEQFF